This is a list of T cell receptor beta chains from one sample in a study of blood T cell repertoires in COVID-19. Produced via immunoSEQ multiplex PCR; TCRdb's table is partial and in-frame only. The profile shows about 200,000 clones, about 88% of them singletons. Sample: peripheral blood. These receptor sequences come from a man aged 50 to 59 with COVID-19, enrolled during active disease. The CDR3 runs from the conserved cysteine through the conserved F or W. A D gene is named only where the DNA matches it firmly. Clone size is stated in some rows and not others, as once, few, many or a class when expanded.

clone_size	v_call	d_call	j_call	cdr3_aa	cdr3_nt
.	TRBV3-1/TRBV3-2	.	TRBJ1-4	CASSQSGTGEEKLFF	TGTGCCAGCAGCCAGTCCGGGACTGGGGAGGAAAAACTGTTTTTT
.	TRBV18	.	TRBJ1-3	CASSPPQGLGNTIYF	TGTGCCAGCTCACCACCCCAGGGACTAGGAAACACCATATATTTT
.	TRBV4-1	TRBD1	TRBJ2-7	CASSQDPTGKSYEQYF	TGCGCCAGCAGCCAAGACCCGACAGGGAAGTCCTACGAGCAGTACTTC
.	TRBV6-1	TRBD2	TRBJ2-7	CASSEGLSSGRGAYEQYF	TGTGCCAGCAGTGAAGGCCTCTCCAGCGGGAGGGGTGCCTACGAGCAGTACTTC
.	TRBV7-9	TRBD2	TRBJ2-1	CASAGGNEQFF	TGTGCCAGCGCGGGGGGGAATGAGCAGTTCTTC
.	TRBV5-1	TRBD1	TRBJ2-7	CASSSGDRREQYF	TGCGCCAGCAGCTCGGGGGACAGGCGGGAGCAGTACTTC
.	TRBV7-9	TRBD1	TRBJ1-2	CASSLAGTDNGYTF	TGTGCCAGCAGCCTAGCGGGGACAGACAATGGCTACACCTTC
.	TRBV5-1	TRBD2	TRBJ2-1	CASSLGTSMNEQFF	TGCGCCAGCAGCTTGGGGACTAGCATGAATGAGCAGTTCTTC
.	TRBV2	.	TRBJ1-5	CASSGTISNQPQHF	TGTGCCAGCTCTGGGACAATTAGCAATCAGCCCCAGCATTTT
.	TRBV5-1	TRBD1	TRBJ2-1	CASRYGTDNEQFF	TGCGCCAGCAGATACGGGACAGACAATGAGCAGTTCTTC
.	TRBV19	TRBD1	TRBJ2-2	CASRKGQGNTGELFF	TGTGCCAGTAGAAAGGGACAGGGAAACACCGGGGAGCTGTTTTTT
.	TRBV9	TRBD1	TRBJ1-1	CASSVGQGQNTEAFF	TGTGCCAGCAGCGTGGGACAGGGGCAGAACACTGAAGCTTTCTTT
.	TRBV18	.	TRBJ1-6	CASSPTVYNSPLHF	TGTGCCAGCTCACCGACAGTCTATAATTCACCCCTCCACTTT
.	TRBV9	TRBD2	TRBJ2-3	CASSVAASGSIHTQYF	TGTGCCAGCAGCGTAGCCGCTAGCGGGAGTATACATACGCAGTATTTT
.	TRBV7-9	TRBD1	TRBJ1-1	CASSFRQGGTEAFF	TGTGCCAGCAGCTTCCGACAGGGGGGTACTGAAGCTTTCTTT
.	TRBV15	.	TRBJ2-2	CATSTRLGDGELFF	TGTGCCACCAGCACGAGACTAGGGGACGGGGAGCTGTTTTTT
.	TRBV7-6	TRBD2	TRBJ2-7	CASSPRGGTTAYEQYF	TGTGCCAGCAGCCCTCGGGGGGGCACCACCGCCTACGAGCAGTACTTC
.	TRBV6-5	TRBD1	TRBJ1-6	CASRGQGSYNSPLHF	TGTGCCAGCAGGGGACAGGGGTCCTATAATTCACCCCTCCACTTT
.	TRBV6-6	TRBD2	TRBJ2-7	CASSYFTSGDPYEQYF	TGTGCCAGCAGTTACTTTACTAGCGGAGATCCCTACGAGCAGTACTTC
.	TRBV5-4	TRBD1	TRBJ1-1	CASSSGQPNTEAFF	TGTGCCAGCAGCTCGGGACAGCCGAACACTGAAGCTTTCTTT
.	TRBV5-6	TRBD1	TRBJ1-5	CASSLQGTGVGQPQHF	TGTGCCAGCAGCTTGCAAGGGACAGGGGTGGGTCAGCCCCAGCATTTT
.	TRBV19	.	TRBJ2-1	CASRRGGTYNEQFF	TGTGCCAGCCGGAGAGGCGGAACCTACAATGAGCAGTTCTTC
.	TRBV18	TRBD2	TRBJ2-3	CASSPQLAGGTDTQYF	TGTGCCAGCTCACCACAACTAGCGGGGGGCACAGATACGCAGTATTTT
.	TRBV30	TRBD1	TRBJ1-5	CAHGQGRNQPQHF	TGTGCCCACGGACAGGGAAGGAATCAGCCCCAGCATTTT
.	TRBV7-7	TRBD2	TRBJ2-3	CASSLGLAGEADTQYF	TGTGCTAGCAGCTTAGGACTAGCGGGAGAGGCAGATACGCAGTATTTT
.	TRBV4-2	.	TRBJ2-5	CASSQDYRVAGDQETQYF	TGTGCCAGCAGCCAAGATTATAGAGTTGCAGGGGACCAAGAGACCCAGTACTTC
.	TRBV10-3	TRBD2	TRBJ2-7	CAISGGTSGSISYEQYF	TGTGCCATCAGTGGCGGGACTAGCGGGAGTATCTCCTACGAGCAGTACTTC
.	TRBV7-2	TRBD1	TRBJ1-3	CASSLTTGGNTIYF	TGTGCCAGCAGCCTAACGACAGGGGGAAACACCATATATTTT
.	TRBV7-8	.	TRBJ2-1	CASSLSQGGSYNEQFF	TGTGCCAGCAGCTTAAGCCAGGGGGGCTCCTACAATGAGCAGTTCTTC
.	TRBV5-1	TRBD2	TRBJ2-5	CASSSITSGGPQQETQYF	TGCGCCAGCAGCTCTATTACTAGCGGGGGGCCGCAACAAGAGACCCAGTACTTC
.	TRBV18	TRBD2	TRBJ2-1	CASSPGLAGDGDEQFF	TGTGCCAGCTCACCTGGGCTAGCGGGAGACGGTGACGAGCAGTTCTTC
.	TRBV3-1/TRBV3-2	TRBD1	TRBJ2-1	CASSQRTPGGDEQFF	TGTGCCAGCAGCCAAAGAACTCCAGGGGGCGATGAGCAGTTCTTC
.	TRBV3-1/TRBV3-2	.	TRBJ2-2	CANSTFQGTGELFF	TGTGCCAACAGCACCTTCCAGGGCACCGGGGAGCTGTTTTTT
.	TRBV9	.	TRBJ2-3	CASSSGTSTDTQYF	TGTGCCAGCAGTAGCGGAACTAGCACAGATACGCAGTATTTT
.	TRBV3-1/TRBV3-2	.	TRBJ2-2	CASSQVTGVTGELFF	TGTGCCAGCAGCCAAGTTACGGGAGTTACCGGGGAGCTGTTTTTT
.	TRBV18	TRBD1	TRBJ2-2	CASSPGTGGFTGELFF	TGTGCCAGCTCACCAGGGACAGGGGGCTTCACCGGGGAGCTGTTTTTT
.	TRBV5-6	.	TRBJ1-1	CASSGQGYAEAFF	TGTGCCAGCAGCGGGCAGGGGTATGCTGAAGCTTTCTTT
once	TRBV29-1	.	TRBJ2-5	CSAKPRQFPRETQYF	TGCAGCGCCAAGCCTCGACAGTTTCCTCGAGAGACCCAGTACTTC
once	TRBV21-1	.	TRBJ2-1	CASSPKRGPYNEQFF	TGTGCCAGCAGCCCGAAGAGGGGGCCGTACAATGAGCAGTTCTTC
few	TRBV9	.	TRBJ2-3	CASSALVRTDTQYF	TGTGCCAGCAGCGCATTAGTACGCACAGATACGCAGTATTTT
.	TRBV10-3	.	TRBJ2-1	CATSRLDYDNEQFF	TGTGCCACCTCGAGACTGGACTATGACAATGAGCAGTTCTTC
.	TRBV4-1	TRBD1	TRBJ2-3	CASSLTGTGDTQYF	TGCGCCAGCAGCCTCACCGGGACAGGCGATACGCAGTATTTT
.	TRBV27	.	TRBJ1-1	CASSPQINTEAFF	TGTGCCAGCAGCCCCCAGATCAACACTGAAGCTTTCTTT
many	TRBV7-6	.	TRBJ2-7	CASSLLELSPTGTSYEQYF	TGTGCCAGCAGCTTATTAGAGTTGTCTCCGACAGGAACTTCCTACGAGCAGTACTTC
.	TRBV3-1/TRBV3-2	.	TRBJ2-7	CASSQGAGFGYSYEQYF	TGTGCCAGCAGCCAAGGTGCGGGGTTCGGCTACTCCTACGAGCAGTACTTC
.	TRBV19	TRBD1	TRBJ1-5	CASSIVVGQGGGQPQHF	TGTGCCAGTAGTATAGTTGTGGGACAGGGGGGCGGGCAGCCCCAGCATTTT
.	TRBV7-8	.	TRBJ2-3	CASSLPPADRADTQYF	TGTGCCAGCAGCCTCCCCCCAGCGGACCGTGCAGATACGCAGTATTTT
.	TRBV18	TRBD1	TRBJ2-2	CASSLDRGHTGELFF	TGTGCCAGCTCACTGGACAGGGGGCATACCGGGGAGCTGTTTTTT
once	TRBV20-1	.	TRBJ2-3	CSASPRSDTQYF	TGCAGTGCTAGTCCCCGGTCAGATACGCAGTATTTT
.	TRBV19	TRBD1	TRBJ2-1	CASSMVGTGLNEQFF	TGTGCCAGTAGTATGGTCGGGACAGGGTTGAATGAGCAGTTCTTC
.	TRBV4-2	.	TRBJ1-2	CASSLETVDYGYTF	TGTGCCAGCAGCCTAGAGACAGTGGACTATGGCTACACCTTC
.	TRBV7-3	TRBD2	TRBJ2-7	CASSLTGSGISEQYF	TGTGCCAGCAGCTTAACCGGTAGCGGGATCAGCGAGCAGTACTTC
.	TRBV2	.	TRBJ2-2	CASSEARVTGELFF	TGTGCCAGCAGTGAAGCCAGGGTCACCGGGGAGCTGTTTTTT
.	TRBV20-1	.	TRBJ2-7	CSASRVNEQYF	TGCAGTGCTTCCAGGGTAAACGAGCAGTACTTC
few	TRBV5-1	.	TRBJ2-2	CASSFRQAANTGELFF	TGCGCCAGCAGCTTTAGACAGGCAGCGAACACCGGGGAGCTGTTTTTT
.	TRBV7-3	TRBD1	TRBJ2-1	CASSSEGQGNHEQFF	TGTGCCAGCAGCTCCGAAGGACAGGGTAATCATGAGCAGTTCTTC
.	TRBV15	.	TRBJ1-5	CATSRGWAYSNQPQHF	TGTGCCACCAGCAGAGGATGGGCTTATAGCAATCAGCCCCAGCATTTT